This TCR beta chain was documented in a study of shared clonotypes between healthy human individuals (TCRdb year 2020). Study-level background: The cohort included three men and two women between 18 and 49 years of age. For each donor, CD4 naive and CD4 memory were each given three plates, CD8 naive was given two plates, and CD8 memory was given one plate. To estimate repertoire size and how much clonotype sharing occurs between individuals, the study deeply sequenced the blood TCR repertoires of roughly 5 healthy adults. Different laboratories and diverse techniques were used to prepare libraries and sequence TCR repertoires, to increase sequencing depth and limit assay-specific biases. Leukapheresis yielded between about 0.94 and 10 billion PBMCs per donor.

Using the deep immunoSEQ assay, TCR CDR3 regions were amplified from genomic DNA by multiplex PCR. Extracted genomic DNA from each cell subset was distributed evenly across all wells of several immunoSEQ 96-well plates, and each plate was treated as a replicate. Each replicate PCR for sorted subsets received roughly 0.2 ug genomic DNA, equal to about 30,000 T cell genomes. Purified libraries were measured with a Qubit 3.0 fluorometer, size-checked on a Bioanalyzer 2100, and measured again with the KAPA Library Quantification kit. Each immunoSEQ 96-well plate was sequenced on its own single-read 150-cycle Illumina NextSeq 550 flow cell. The published analysis was carried out like this. Because only junctional sequences without quality scores were contained in the immunoSEQ output, filtering matching that applied to full-length reads could not be performed. Sequences were annotated with PyIR, a Python wrapper for IgBLAST v1.9, using IMGT germline references to assign V/J genes and CDR3. Reads with weak V/J assignments (E-value above 1e-6), missing CDR3, stop codons, out-of-frame junctions, or ambiguous translated residues were removed. V3J clonotypes were defined by identical inferred V gene, J gene, and CDR3 amino acid sequence. Percentage overlap between repertoires was calculated by dividing the number of shared unique clonotypes by the size of the smaller repertoire. Richness of each repertoire was evaluated using RTK rarefaction, the Chao1 estimator, and Recon v2.1 estimates of unobserved clonotypes. Generation probabilities were computed with OLGA for all TCRbeta clonotypes obtained by the gDNA method from several donors. Entries here come from immuneACCESS through TCRdb and include only in-frame sequences with V and J called. Some clones fail to appear in such tables; in the studies checked, an unresolved V gene covers under half of the shortfall, and the cause of the remainder is unknown. Clone size and the V and J calls come from that table; the DNA yielded D and trimming. This sample is represented by about 230,000 clones; approximately 65% of them were singletons. The top ten clonotypes cover around 10% of the sample.

The germline V gene provides CDR1 SGHRS and CDR2 YFSETQ. CDR3 length: 13 amino acids, cysteine to phenylalanine. Of the read, only the CDR3 DNA is kept; its 39 bases are in frame from base 1. Trimming costs V 4 bases and J 5 bases, and their ends lie 12 bases apart. Study-wide conclusions, independent of this receptor: Sampling was limited to blood, and TCR repertoires in tissue likely differ from TCR repertoires in blood. The small number of donors limited the genetic and exposure-history diversity represented. Pairwise subsampling indicated that sequencing depth was expected to affect the degree of clonotype sharing among donors. Larger estimated clonotype richness was generally found for naive subsets than for memory subsets. Compared with non-shared clonotypes, the clonotypes found in all four sorted-subset donors had higher generation probabilities. About 5% of naive CD4, roughly 3.6% of naive CD8, approximately 2.2% of memory CD4, and over 0.35% of memory CD8 clonotypes were shared across several donors. Rarefaction of sorted-subset datasets indicated incomplete sequencing despite the large sequencing depth.

Details on this clone: Its antigen is still unknown. Base-call qualities are not available, and no considerably larger clone is one nucleotide away.

The donors were healthy, HIV-negative adults who had no recently reported acute infections or vaccinations. Every donor was a Caucasian adult residing in Nashville, Tennessee, USA. Magnetic negative selection was used to enrich CD4+ T cells, after which naive cells were positively selected on CD45RA and the negative fraction became the memory subset. Blood was collected by leukapheresis, and PBMCs were isolated by Ficoll-Histopaque density gradient centrifugation and then cryopreserved in liquid nitrogen vapor phase. Purity and quantity of every magnetically sorted T cell population were checked by analytical flow cytometry. Genomic DNA was isolated from each sorted fraction and quantified by UV absorbance on a Nanodrop 2000c.

Specimen: memory CD4+ T cells sorted from blood. This specimen's cell subset or site label, per the study, means: CD45RA-negative fraction. The chain joins TRBV5-1 to TRBJ2-5; the D gene is possibly TRBD1, with 6 bases matching. The receptor comes from a man aged 30 to 39 in good health. The bases read TGCGCCAGCAGCCTCCCAGGGGCGGAGACCCAGTACTTC. Its coded protein is CASSLPGAETQYF.